A single sample gave rise to the 18 T cell receptor beta chains below, sequenced in a study of T-cell reconstitution after alpha-beta-depleted transplantation in children. The library targeted TCRbeta and was prepared with unique molecular identifiers. TCRdb ran MiXCR on the PCR reads and lists one entry per CDR3 protein. The table includes approximately 980,000 distinct CDR3 sequences, about 26% detected once. Specimen: PBMCs, mostly from graft donor cells, collected 360 days after TCRalphabeta/CD19-depleted stem cell transplant. The receptors stem from a boy under two years old who had a stem cell transplant for SCID, so the T cells may come from the graft donor.

This clonotype was seen a handful of times. V usage is TRBV12-3 or TRBV12-4 and J usage is TRBJ2-2; 10 bases fit TRBD2. CDR3 size: 15 residues. V was pared by 6 bases and J by 7 bases, with 8 bases of the junction left unmatched. The CDR3 reads CASSRSGGAGGELFF. The CDR3, as DNA: TGTGCCAGCAGCCGCAGCGGGGGGGCCGGCGGGGAGCTGTTTTTT.

This chain joins TRBV7-9 and TRBJ1-4; D might be TRBD1 (6 bases). This CDR3 spans 17 amino acids. Deletions cut 0 bases from V and 0 bases from J, with 11 bases between. Germline V gene data show CDR1 as SEHNR and CDR2 as FQNEAQ (reference sequence). In nucleotides, the CDR3 is TGTGCCAGCAGCTTAGCGCCACACAGGGCAACTAATGAAAAACTGTTTTTT. It yields the protein CASSLAPHRATNEKLFF.

There are a few counts of this clonotype. This chain connects TRBV7-2 to TRBJ1-2; maybe TRBD1 (6 bases). Germline V gene data show CDR1 as SGHTA and CDR2 as FQGNSA. This CDR3 comprises 14 residues. Trimming took off 4 bases at V and 3 bases at J, with 12 bases between the two ends. CDR3 amino acids: CASSSQHRDYGYTF. Here the CDR3 DNA reads TGTGCCAGCAGCTCCCAGCACAGGGACTATGGCTACACCTTC.

V is TRBV4-2 and J is TRBJ1-4; D gene unclear. CDR3 length: 18 amino acids. Trimming pared 7 bases from V and 1 base from J, leaving 22 bases between. From germline, CDR1 is LGHNA and CDR2 YNFKEQ. This CDR3 reads CASNTGPERRETNEKLFF. In DNA, the CDR3 is TGTGCCAGCAACACCGGGCCAGAGCGTAGGGAAACTAATGAAAAACTGTTTTTT.

This clonotype was counted between two and nine times. The chain employs TRBV7-8 and TRBJ1-3, with 11 bases that match TRBD1. Germline lookup yields CDR1 SGHVS and CDR2 FQNEAQ. There are 17 residues in the CDR3. V trimming: 5 bases; J trimming: 0 bases; junction bases outside the gene matches: 6. The CDR3 sequence is CASSPWTGGFSGNTIYF. The DNA of the CDR3 is TGTGCCAGCAGCCCTTGGACAGGGGGCTTCTCTGGAAACACCATATATTTT.

This clonotype showed up just a few times. The chain joins TRBV11-1 to TRBJ1-5; no definite D call. CDR3 length: 18 residues. Trimming removed 1 base from V and 2 bases from J, with 18 bases in between. The germline CDR1 and CDR2 sequences are SGHAT and FQDESV (reference sequence). CDR3 in DNA: TGTGCCAGCAGCTTAGGTTCACGGGCCGGGGAGGGCAATCAGCCCCAGCATTTT. Protein product: CASSLGSRAGEGNQPQHF. Together with reference TRBV11-1 and TRBJ1-5, the CDR3 gives the full variable domain: EAEVAQSPRYKITEKSQAVAFWCDPISGHATLYWYRQILGQGPELLVQFQDESVVDDSQLPKDRFSAERLKGVDSTLKIQPAELGDSAMYLCASSLGSRAGEGNQPQHFGDGTRLSIL.

The gene calls are TRBV7-6 and TRBJ1-2; TRBD1 is a possible D gene (6 bases). This CDR3 spans 13 amino acids. CDR1 and CDR2 (germline): SGHVS, FNYEAQ. V lost 1 base to trimming and J lost 7 bases, with 10 bases between them. CDR3 nucleotide sequence: TGTGCCAGCAGCTTAGACAGGGAGCGTGGCTACACCTTC. Amino acid sequence: CASSLDRERGYTF. Drawing the rest from reference TRBV7-6 and TRBJ1-2, the complete variable domain is GAGVSQSPRYKVTKRGQDVALRCDPISGHVSLYWYRQALGQGPEFLTYFNYEAQQDKSGLPNDRFSAERPEGSISTLTIQRTEQRDSAMYRCASSLDRERGYTFGSGTRLTVV.

This clonotype was counted between two and nine times. The chain recombines TRBV20-1 with TRBJ2-5; D remains ambiguous. This CDR3 region has 17 residues. V lost 3 bases to trimming and J lost 3 bases, with 23 bases between them. Looked up from germline, CDR1 is DFQATT and CDR2 is SNEGSKA (reference sequence). CDR3 in amino acids: CSASLGPRVGLKETQYF. The CDR3 DNA follows: TGCAGTGCTAGTCTCGGTCCTCGGGTGGGGTTAAAAGAGACCCAGTACTTC.

This clonotype showed up just a few times. In nucleotides, the CDR3 is TGCAGTGCTACTCGACAAGTCCAGGAAAAACTGTTTTTT. It encodes CSATRQVQEKLFF. The genes are TRBV20-1 and TRBJ1-4; no firm D call. Between the trimmed V and J ends, which lost 4 bases and 8 bases, there was a span of 14 bases. CDR1 and CDR2 (germline): DFQATT, SNEGSKA (reference sequence). The CDR3 has 13 amino acids.

The V call is TRBV9, the J call TRBJ1-1; maybe TRBD1 (6 bases). V lost 8 bases and J 0 bases, leaving 14 bases between the germline ends. Germline V lookup: CDR1 SGDLS, CDR2 YYNGEE. CDR3 length equals 14 residues. CDR3 DNA: TGTGCCAGGTGGGGGCCTACGGTGAACACTGAAGCTTTCTTT. Amino acid sequence: CARWGPTVNTEAFF.

The chain uses TRBV7-2 and TRBJ1-1; D perhaps matches TRBD1 (6 bases). The V end lost 4 bases, the J end lost 1 base, and 13 bases lay between the germline ends. The CDR3 runs 15 residues. Germline V gives CDR1 SGHTA, CDR2 FQGNSA. The CDR3 region is CASSWGGTRNTEAFF. The CDR3 nucleotides are TGTGCCAGCAGCTGGGGGGGCACCAGGAACACTGAAGCTTTCTTT. Using reference TRBV7-2 and TRBJ1-1 for the parts outside the CDR3, the full variable domain is GAGVSQSPSNKVTEKGKDVELRCDPISGHTALYWYRQSLGQGLEFLIYFQGNSAPDKSGLPSDRFSAERTGGSVSTLTIQRTQQEDSAVYLCASSWGGTRNTEAFFGQGTRLTVV.

The V call is TRBV29-1, the J call TRBJ2-5, with 7 bases that match TRBD1. Germline CDR1 reads SQVTM; CDR2 reads ANQGSEA. V was clipped by 7 bases and J by 5 bases; unmatched bases: 7. This CDR3 has 12 amino acids. CDR3 nucleotides: TGCAGCGCACTGACAGGGCGGGAGACCCAGTACTTC. Encoded protein: CSALTGRETQYF.

This clonotype came up a few times. The rearrangement links TRBV10-3 to TRBJ1-2, with 9 bases lining up with TRBD1. V gave up 11 bases and J gave up 8 bases; unmatched junction bases: 6. The V gene's germline CDR1 is ENHRY and CDR2 SYGVKD. The length of the CDR3 is 11 residues. In nucleotides, the CDR3 is TGTGCCGCCGGGACAGGGATAGGCTACACCTTC. This sequence encodes CAAGTGIGYTF.

This chain connects TRBV27 to TRBJ2-7, with D perhaps TRBD1 (5 bases). Looked up from germline, CDR1 is MNHEY and CDR2 is SMNVEV (reference sequence). This CDR3 comprises 14 residues. Trimming took 2 bases from V and 7 from J, leaving 15 bases between them. CDR3 residues: CASSLKMGQAEQYF. DNA for the CDR3: TGTGCCAGCAGTTTAAAAATGGGGCAGGCTGAGCAGTACTTC.

This clonotype was found many times. One junction end disagrees with the germline gene, perhaps due to a read error. This sequence joins TRBV12-3 or TRBV12-4 and TRBJ2-1; 8 bases align to TRBD2. The CDR3 totals 14 residues. CDR3 DNA: TGTGCCAGCAGCTTAGTCGGGGGACTAGGTGAGCAGTTCTTC. Translation gives CASSLVGGLGEQFF.

The chain carries TRBV14 and TRBJ2-3; D is possibly TRBD1 (5 bases). Trimming removed 0 bases from V and 11 bases from J, with 12 bases in between. This CDR3 comprises 13 residues. CDR1 and CDR2 (germline): SGHDN, FVKESK. The CDR3 bases are TGTGCCAGCAGCCAAGATCTAGACAGAGAGCAGTATTTT. This translates into CASSQDLDREQYF.

Worth noting for this clonotype: The conserved phenylalanine or tryptophan is not found at the CDR3 terminus, so this likely reflects a read error. The chain uses TRBV28 and TRBJ1-4; D may be TRBD1 (6 bases). Germline CDR1 reads MDHEN; CDR2 reads SYDVKM. This CDR3 contains 15 residues. V was trimmed by 4 bases and J by 3 bases, leaving 12 bases between them. The CDR3 protein is CASSSSGVSNEKLFI. The CDR3, as DNA: TGTGCCAGCAGTTCCTCAGGGGTTTCTAATGAAAAACTGTTTATT.

This clonotype came up a few times. CDR3 nucleotides: TGTGCCAGCAGTCCCCCGGTCGGAAGGGATACGCAGTATTTT. Its protein is CASSPPVGRDTQYF. The genes are TRBV12-3 or TRBV12-4 and TRBJ2-3; D gene ambiguous. V lost 5 bases and J lost 6, with 15 bases in between. The length of the CDR3 is 14 residues.